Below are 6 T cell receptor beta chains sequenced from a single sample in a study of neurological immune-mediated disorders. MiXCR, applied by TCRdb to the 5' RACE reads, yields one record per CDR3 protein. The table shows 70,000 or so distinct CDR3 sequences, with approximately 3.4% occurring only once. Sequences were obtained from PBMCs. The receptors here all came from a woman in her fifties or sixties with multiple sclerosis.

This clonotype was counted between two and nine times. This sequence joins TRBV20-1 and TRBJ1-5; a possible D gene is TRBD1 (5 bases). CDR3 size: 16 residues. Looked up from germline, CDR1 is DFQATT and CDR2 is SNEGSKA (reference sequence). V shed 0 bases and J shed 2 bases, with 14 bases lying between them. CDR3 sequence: CSARDLGERGNQPQHF. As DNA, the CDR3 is TGCAGTGCTAGAGATTTGGGGGAGAGGGGCAATCAGCCCCAGCATTTT.

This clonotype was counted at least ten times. CDR3 DNA sequence: TGTGCCAGCAGCTTTAACAGAGGACAAGAGACCCAGTACTTC. Its translation: CASSFNRGQETQYF. The rearrangement links TRBV7-2 to TRBJ2-5; D gene ambiguous. V lost 3 bases and J lost 2, with 10 bases in between. CDR3 length: 14 residues. Germline V gives CDR1 SGHTA, CDR2 FQGNSA.

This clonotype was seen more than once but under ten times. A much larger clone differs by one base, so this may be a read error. The CDR3 spells CSATHGYEQFF. The CDR3 region has the DNA TGCAGTGCTACCCACGGGTATGAGCAGTTCTTC. The chain joins TRBV20-1 to TRBJ2-1; no definite D call. CDR1 is DFQATT and CDR2 is SNEGSKA in the germline V gene (reference sequence). The CDR3 has 11 residues. Trimming cost V 4 bases and J 8 bases, with 9 bases left between them.

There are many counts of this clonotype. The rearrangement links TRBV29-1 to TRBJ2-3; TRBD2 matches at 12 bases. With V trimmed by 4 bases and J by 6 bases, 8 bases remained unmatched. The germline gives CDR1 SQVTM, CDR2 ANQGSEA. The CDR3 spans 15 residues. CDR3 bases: TGCAGCGTTGCGCCGACTAGCGGGAGAACGGATACGCAGTATTTT. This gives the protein CSVAPTSGRTDTQYF.

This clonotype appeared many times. In nucleotides, the CDR3 is TGTGCCAGCAGTTTTGGGGTGAGAGAGACCCAGTACTTC. It is translated as CASSFGVRETQYF. The rearrangement uses TRBV6-5 and TRBJ2-5; D unclear. Germline values: CDR1 MNHEY, CDR2 SVGAGI. V was pared by 4 bases and J by 4 bases, with 10 bases between. The CDR3 is made up of 13 amino acids.

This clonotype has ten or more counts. CDR3 amino acids: CATSSGGAGSYEQYV. The CDR3, as DNA: TGTGCCACCAGCAGTGGGGGGGCCGGTTCCTACGAGCAGTACGTC. The chain combines TRBV15 with TRBJ2-7; D might be TRBD2 (7 bases). The length of the CDR3 is 15 residues. V was shortened by 3 bases and J by 1 base, with 13 bases between the two germline ends. Per the germline V gene, CDR1 is LNHNV and CDR2 is YYDKDF (reference sequence).